One and the same sample provided the 14 T cell receptor beta chains below, sequenced in a study of response to subunit inactivated influenza vaccine. TCRdb re-called the RT-PCR reads with MiXCR, one entry per CDR3 protein. The sample has 450,000 to 700,000 distinct CDR3 sequences, about 14% seen once; the top ten hold over 8.5%. This sample comprised PBMCs from blood, obtained about 13 days after vaccination. The receptors here all came from a man aged 45-60 years who received an inactivated influenza vaccine.

This clonotype was detected a few times. The V and J genes are TRBV28 and TRBJ2-1, with TRBD1 identical over 9 bases. The ends lost 4 bases at V and 8 bases at J; junction bases unmatched: 6. This CDR3 spans 14 amino acids. The germline V gene has CDR1 MDHEN and CDR2 SYDVKM. As DNA, the CDR3 is TGTGCCAGCAGTTCAAGACAGGGGGAATATGAGCAGTTCTTC. As protein: CASSSRQGEYEQFF.

The gene calls are TRBV7-9 and TRBJ2-5, with TRBD2 matching 12 bases. The CDR3 is 16 residues long. The V and J ends lost 5 bases and 1 base, in that order; junction bases with no gene match: 5. In germline, CDR1 is SEHNR, CDR2 FQNEAQ (reference sequence). CDR3 region: CASSRTLAGGQETQYF. The CDR3 region has the DNA TGTGCCAGCAGCCGGACACTAGCGGGGGGCCAAGAGACCCAGTACTTC.

The genes are TRBV6-5 and TRBJ1-6, with D perhaps TRBD1 (6 bases). The CDR3 length is 15 residues. Trimming took off 4 bases at V and 8 bases at J, with 15 bases between the two ends. Germline V gives CDR1 MNHEY, CDR2 SVGAGI. The CDR3 DNA is TGTGCCAGCAGTTTGATACAGACAGGAGATTCACCCCTCCACTTT. Translating it yields CASSLIQTGDSPLHF.

The table lists this clonotype with many counts. The CDR3 region is CASSFNLGQQLNTEAFF. DNA of the CDR3: TGTGCCAGCAGTTTTAACTTGGGACAGCAACTGAACACTGAAGCTTTCTTT. J is TRBJ1-1 and V is TRBV28; 7 nucleotides align to TRBD1. Unmatched junction bases numbered 10, after V lost 3 bases and J lost 0 bases. Germline CDR1 reads MDHEN; CDR2 reads SYDVKM. The CDR3 covers 17 residues. Complete variable domain (other parts from reference TRBV28 and TRBJ1-1): DVKVTQSSRYLVKRTGEKVFLECVQDMDHENMFWYRQDPGLGLRLIYFSYDVKMKEKGDIPEGYSVSREKKERFSLILESASTNQTSMYLCASSFNLGQQLNTEAFFGQGTRLTVV.

This clonotype was seen at least ten times. The gene calls are TRBV12-3 or TRBV12-4 and TRBJ1-5; no definite D call. CDR3 size: 13 residues. Trimming stripped 3 bases from V and 7 bases from J, with 10 bases between. The CDR3 sequence: CASSFSLIQPQHF. For the CDR3, the DNA is TGTGCCAGCAGTTTTTCACTGATCCAGCCCCAGCATTTT.

The V gene is TRBV4-2, the J gene TRBJ2-6, with 11 bases aligning to TRBD2. The CDR3 contains 18 residues. V lost 1 base to trimming and J lost 1 base; unmatched junction nucleotides: 3. Per germline, CDR1 LGHNA and CDR2 YNFKEQ. The CDR3 sequence is CASSQVASGGSGANVLTF. The CDR3 bases are TGTGCCAGCAGCCAAGTGGCTAGCGGGGGGTCTGGGGCCAACGTCCTGACTTTC.

The chain carries TRBV7-6 and TRBJ2-1; a weak D match, TRBD1 (5 bases). Germline V gene lookup returns CDR1 SGHVS and CDR2 FNYEAQ. This CDR3 has 15 residues. The V end lost 2 bases, the J end lost 7 bases, and 15 bases lay between the germline ends. The CDR3 region has the DNA TGTGCCAGCAGCTTACAGGGCCCCCTAGGAAATGAGCAGTTCTTC. Its protein is CASSLQGPLGNEQFF.

The rearrangement uses TRBV20-1 and TRBJ2-7; the match to TRBD1 covers 7 bases. CDR1 and CDR2 (germline): DFQATT, SNEGSKA (reference sequence). The V segment lost 0 bases and the J segment 4 bases; nucleotides outside the gene matches: 6. This CDR3 spans 14 amino acids. The CDR3 region is CSARDPDRAYEQYF. The CDR3 DNA follows: TGCAGTGCTAGAGATCCAGACAGGGCTTACGAGCAGTACTTC.

This clonotype was seen many times. The CDR3 sequence: CATSRDRVYEQYF. The CDR3, as DNA: TGTGCCACCAGCAGAGATCGTGTCTACGAGCAGTACTTC. V is TRBV15 and J is TRBJ2-7; D is ambiguous. Germline CDR1 and CDR2: LNHNV and YYDKDF (reference sequence). Between the trimmed V and J ends, which lost 0 bases and 3 bases, there was a span of 6 bases. This CDR3 contains 13 residues.

This clonotype was observed a few times. The chain uses TRBV5-1 and TRBJ2-3; D remains unclear. Trimming left V 4 bases short and J 3 bases short, with 12 bases between. Germline V CDR1 and CDR2: SGHRS, YFSETQ. This CDR3 comprises 14 residues. In nucleotides, the CDR3 is TGCGCCAGCAGCCACGGTCAAGGGACAGATACGCAGTATTTT. Protein product: CASSHGQGTDTQYF.

The chain is built from TRBV11-2 and TRBJ2-3; no reliable D call. The germline V gene encodes CDR1 SGHAT and CDR2 FQNNGV. The CDR3 has 15 residues. Trimming cost V 1 base and J 0 bases, with 8 bases left between them. Here the CDR3 reads CASSLVFESTDTQYF. The DNA of the CDR3 is TGTGCCAGCAGCTTAGTCTTTGAAAGCACAGATACGCAGTATTTT.

This clonotype was observed a handful of times. V is TRBV4-3 and J is TRBJ2-2; D remains ambiguous. The CDR3 extends over 12 amino acids. CDR1 and CDR2 (germline): LGHNA, YSLEER. The V end was cut by 6 bases, the J end by 4 bases, with 6 bases between. The CDR3 loop is CASSYITGELFF. For the CDR3, the DNA is TGCGCCAGCAGTTATATCACCGGGGAGCTGTTTTTT.

J is TRBJ2-7 and V is TRBV29-1; D uncertain. Trimming removed 7 bases from V and 6 bases from J, with 13 bases in between. The CDR3 spans 11 residues. Looked up from germline, CDR1 is SQVTM and CDR2 is ANQGSEA. The CDR3 here is CSARTSAEQYF. The CDR3 DNA is TGCAGCGCTAGGACCTCCGCCGAGCAGTACTTC.

The genes are TRBV7-3 and TRBJ2-1; TRBD1 agrees at 7 bases. This CDR3 region has 15 residues. Per germline, CDR1 SGHTA and CDR2 FQGTGA. With 5 bases clipped from V and 9 bases from J, the junction kept 13 bases outside the gene matches. This CDR3 is CASSEFPTGFPEQFF. The CDR3, as DNA: TGTGCCAGCAGCGAATTCCCGACAGGGTTCCCTGAGCAGTTCTTC.